This T cell receptor beta chain emerged from a study of regulatory T cells in long-lasting Graves disease. Germline trimming cut 5 bases from V and 2 bases from J; bases unmatched to any gene: 5. The CDR3 sequence is 15 residues long. Germline V gene sequence: CDR1 DFQATT, CDR2 SNEGSKA (reference sequence). This clonotype occurred many times. What it binds is unknown. Both iRepertoire HTBI primers and Arm-PCR of CDR3 regions were used to build the TCR beta libraries. TCRdb re-called the multiplex PCR reads through MiXCR, storing one row per CDR3 protein. The table shows more than 450,000 distinct CDR3 sequences, with 15% to 20% occurring only once. Whole-study results and caveats: Persistent Graves' patients showed reduced TCR diversity versus newly diagnosed patients. Blood alone, not thyroid tissue, was studied.

Time point: newly diagnosed GD, antithyroid drugs for less than 3 months. Isolated PBMC RNA provided the starting material for the TCR library. In addition, the sample was reused for a study of T cells in Graves' hyperthyroidism and ophthalmopathy.

The source was peripheral blood mononuclear cells (PBMCs), collected at new diagnosis, from a patient treated with antithyroid drugs. This chain connects TRBV20-1 to TRBJ2-7; 14 bases map to TRBD2. The receptor was isolated from a man aged 35-49 years with Graves disease. CDR3 bases: TGCAGTGCTGCCCAGGGACTAGCGGGGGCCTACGAGCAGTACTTC. The encoded protein is CSAAQGLAGAYEQYF.